The T cell receptor (beta chain) under discussion was sequenced for a study of shared clonotypes between healthy human individuals. Study summary: Per-donor plates numbered three CD4 naive, three CD4 memory, two CD8 naive and one CD8 memory.

The protocol was immunoSEQ multiplex PCR, while the TCRdb copy is restricted to in-frame clones and leaves out a portion. The repertoire holds a few hundred thousand clones, with about 96% as singletons. Trimming took 5 bases from V and 6 from J; bases not matched to a gene: 6. Germline loops: CDR1 SGHAT, CDR2 FQNNGV. The CDR3 covers 13 residues. This receptor was obtained from a woman under 40 in good health. Sequenced input: naive CD4+ T cells sorted from blood. The sample's subset: CD45RA+ positively selected. This sequence joins TRBV11-2 and TRBJ1-1; 7 nucleotides match TRBD1. DNA for the CDR3: TGTGCCAGCAGCAGGGACAGATCAGCTGAAGCTTTCTTT. It yields the protein CASSRDRSAEAFF.